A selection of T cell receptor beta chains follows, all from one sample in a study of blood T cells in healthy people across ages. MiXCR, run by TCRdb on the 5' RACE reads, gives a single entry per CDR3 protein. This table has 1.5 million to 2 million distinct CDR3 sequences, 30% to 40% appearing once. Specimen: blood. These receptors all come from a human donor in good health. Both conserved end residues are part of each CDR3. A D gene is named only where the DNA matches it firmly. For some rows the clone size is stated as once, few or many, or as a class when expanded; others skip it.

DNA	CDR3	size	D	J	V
TGTGCCAGCAGCCCTGGGCCAGCGGGGGGGCATGAGCAGTTCTTC	CASSPGPAGGHEQFF	NA	TRBD2	TRBJ2-1	TRBV13
TGCGCCAGCAGCCCGCCGGGACAACTTTATGGCTACACCTTC	CASSPPGQLYGYTF	many	NA	TRBJ1-2	TRBV4-1
TGTGCCACCAGCAGAGTAGCGACAGATACGCAGTATTTT	CATSRVATDTQYF	NA	NA	TRBJ2-3	TRBV15
TGTGCCAGCAGTGAACAGGGGGCGTCAGAGACCCAGTACTTC	CASSEQGASETQYF	NA	TRBD1	TRBJ2-5	TRBV2
TGTGCCAGCAGCTTAATCGGAGCGGGGGTCGGAGACGAGCAGTACTTC	CASSLIGAGVGDEQYF	few	TRBD2	TRBJ2-7	TRBV7-2
TGCAGTGCTAGGCTGTTCCGCAATGAGCAGTTCTTC	CSARLFRNEQFF	NA	NA	TRBJ2-1	TRBV20-1
TGTGCCAGCAGTTTAGGGACAGCGCCAGAGCAGTTCTTC	CASSLGTAPEQFF	NA	TRBD1	TRBJ2-1	TRBV28
TGTGCCAGCAGCTCAAAAAGCAGGTGGGGGGAAAAACTGTTTTTT	CASSSKSRWGEKLFF	NA	NA	TRBJ1-4	TRBV3-1
TGTGCCAGCAGTTTAGATGGGACAGGGTGGGCCGAGCAGTACTTC	CASSLDGTGWAEQYF	NA	TRBD1	TRBJ2-7	TRBV12-3/TRBV12-4
TGTGCCAGCAGCTTACTCATTGCCACAGGTTTTGAGACCCAGTACTTC	CASSLLIATGFETQYF	NA	NA	TRBJ2-5	TRBV7-2